Detailed here is one T cell receptor beta chain. CDR1 is MDHEN and CDR2 is SYDVKM in the germline V gene. The CDR3 extends over 17 amino acids. V was shortened by 7 bases and J by 1 base, with 22 bases between the two germline ends. These data come from a study of T cell repertoires in cytomegalovirus infection. The overall study: Public signatures in TCR beta pointed to CMV infection and matching HLA type.

TCRdb re-analysed the reads in MiXCR, keeping a single row per CDR3 protein. The sample lists about 150,000 distinct CDR3 sequences; 20% to 30% were seen once. The chain links TRBV28 to TRBJ1-1; TRBD1 is a possible D gene (5 bases). Sequencing used PBMCs. The TCR was taken from a human donor in good health (CMV status not recorded). Some clones in this sample may be carry-over from other donors' samples. This CDR3 reads CASIPTGGGVTNTEAFF. The CDR3 coding sequence is TGTGCCAGCATTCCAACTGGGGGGGGAGTAACGAACACTGAAGCTTTCTTT. The full variable domain, its missing parts supplied by reference TRBV28 and TRBJ1-1, is DVKVTQSSRYLVKRTGEKVFLECVQDMDHENMFWYRQDPGLGLRLIYFSYDVKMKEKGDIPEGYSVSREKKERFSLILESASTNQTSMYLCASIPTGGGVTNTEAFFGQGTRLTVV.